This TCR beta chain was profiled in a study of spatial heterogeneity in lung cancer. The CDR3 length is 17 residues. Trimming took off 3 bases at V and 1 base at J, with 18 bases between the two ends. Per germline, CDR1 GTSNPN and CDR2 SVGIG (reference sequence). TCR cDNA molecules each carried a unique molecular identifier. MiXCR, run by TCRdb on the 5' RACE reads, gives a single entry per CDR3 protein. The sample holds approximately 2,100 distinct CDR3 sequences, roughly 9.3% seen once. Stated time point: sample taken at primary tumor resection. This clonotype is medium-sized in the sample. The sequence was collected from a female donor with early-stage non-small cell lung cancer. The chain is built from TRBV30 and TRBJ2-2; the D gene is possibly TRBD1 (5 bases). The specimen comprised normal lung tissue next to the tumor, sampled at surgery. The CDR3 DNA is TGTGCCTGGAGGCCCCTCTCATACGACAGGAACACCGGGGAGCTGTTTTTT. Its translation: CAWRPLSYDRNTGELFF.